The 3 T cell receptor beta chains given below trace back to one sample, sequenced in a study of blood T cells in healthy people across ages. Then a second PCR, running about 7 to 11 cycles, was carried out with a sample-barcoded 5' primer and a J-beta primer mix. A single record per CDR3 protein comes from TCRdb applying MiXCR to the 5' RACE reads. The data contain about 1.5 million distinct CDR3 sequences, approximately 43% of them singletons. Sequencing used blood. The source of these receptors is a young woman in good health.

The V call is TRBV7-2, the J call TRBJ2-5; D ambiguous. Trimming pared 0 bases from V and 11 bases from J, leaving 16 bases between. This CDR3 is 14 amino acids long. Looked up from germline, CDR1 is SGHTA and CDR2 is FQGNSA. CDR3 sequence (DNA): TGTGCCAGCAGCTTAGCTCCAGGCCCTGCTGAGCAGTACTTC. This translates into CASSLAPGPAEQYF.

The chain carries TRBV6-2 or TRBV6-3 and TRBJ2-5, with D perhaps being TRBD1 or TRBD2 (5 bases each). V lost 0 bases, J lost 2 bases, and 13 bases lay in between. Germline loops: CDR1 MNHEY, CDR2 SVGEGT. This CDR3 has 16 residues. CDR3 protein: CASSYSVAWGQETQYF. In DNA, the CDR3 is TGTGCCAGCAGTTACTCGGTTGCCTGGGGGCAAGAGACCCAGTACTTC.

This clonotype was detected only a few times. V is TRBV4-2 and J is TRBJ2-1; D call uncertain. The V gene's germline CDR1 is LGHNA and CDR2 YNFKEQ. The CDR3 totals 16 residues. The V gene lost 1 base and the J gene lost 4 bases, with 14 bases spanning the gap. CDR3 loop: CASSQVAVSPYNEQFF. As DNA, the CDR3 is TGTGCCAGCAGCCAAGTAGCAGTTTCTCCTTACAATGAGCAGTTCTTC.